This T cell receptor beta chain stems from a study of control samples from healthy donors and cancer patients. This clone was seen more than once but under ten times. Deletions cut 7 bases from V and 3 bases from J, with 15 bases between. This CDR3 region has 14 residues. CDR1 is SEHNR, CDR2 FQNEAQ, per germline (reference sequence). The assay was immunoSEQ multiplex PCR, and TCRdb's table has in-frame clones only and misses some. The data hold 85,000 to 95,000 clones, with 88% observed a single time. This TCR was sampled from an older woman in good health. Sample: blood. The gene calls are TRBV7-9 and TRBJ1-1; possible D gene TRBD1, 5 bases. Written as DNA, the CDR3 is TGTGCCAGCACCCGAGCCGGGGGTTACACTGAAGCTTTCTTT. Encoded protein: CASTRAGGYTEAFF.